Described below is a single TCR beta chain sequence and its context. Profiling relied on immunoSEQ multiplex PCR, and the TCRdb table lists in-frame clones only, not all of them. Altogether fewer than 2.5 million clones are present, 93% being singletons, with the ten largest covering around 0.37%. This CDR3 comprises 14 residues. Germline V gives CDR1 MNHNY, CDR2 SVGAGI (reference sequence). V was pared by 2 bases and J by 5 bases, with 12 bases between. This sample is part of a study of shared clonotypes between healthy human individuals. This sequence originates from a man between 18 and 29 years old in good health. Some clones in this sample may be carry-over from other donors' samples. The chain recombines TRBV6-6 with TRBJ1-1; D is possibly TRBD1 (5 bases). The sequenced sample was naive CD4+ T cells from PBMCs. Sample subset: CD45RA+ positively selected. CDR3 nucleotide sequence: TGTGCCAGCAGTTACGGCGGAGGGGAAACTGAAGCTTTCTTT. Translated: CASSYGGGETEAFF.